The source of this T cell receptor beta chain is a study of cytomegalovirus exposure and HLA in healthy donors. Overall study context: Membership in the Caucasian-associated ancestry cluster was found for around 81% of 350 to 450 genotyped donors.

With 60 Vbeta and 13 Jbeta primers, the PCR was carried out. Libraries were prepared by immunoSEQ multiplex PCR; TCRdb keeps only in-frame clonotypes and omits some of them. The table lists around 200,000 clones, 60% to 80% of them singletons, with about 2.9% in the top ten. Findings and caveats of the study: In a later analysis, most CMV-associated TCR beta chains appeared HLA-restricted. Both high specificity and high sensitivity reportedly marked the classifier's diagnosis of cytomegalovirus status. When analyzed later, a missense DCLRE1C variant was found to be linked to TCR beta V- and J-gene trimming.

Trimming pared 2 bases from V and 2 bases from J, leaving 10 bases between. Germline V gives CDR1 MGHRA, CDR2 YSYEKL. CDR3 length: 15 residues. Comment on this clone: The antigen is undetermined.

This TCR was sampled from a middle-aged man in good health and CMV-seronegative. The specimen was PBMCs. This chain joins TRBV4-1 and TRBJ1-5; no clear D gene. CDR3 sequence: CASSQRGVGNQPQHF. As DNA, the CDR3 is TGCGCCAGCAGCCAAAGAGGTGTCGGCAATCAGCCCCAGCATTTT.